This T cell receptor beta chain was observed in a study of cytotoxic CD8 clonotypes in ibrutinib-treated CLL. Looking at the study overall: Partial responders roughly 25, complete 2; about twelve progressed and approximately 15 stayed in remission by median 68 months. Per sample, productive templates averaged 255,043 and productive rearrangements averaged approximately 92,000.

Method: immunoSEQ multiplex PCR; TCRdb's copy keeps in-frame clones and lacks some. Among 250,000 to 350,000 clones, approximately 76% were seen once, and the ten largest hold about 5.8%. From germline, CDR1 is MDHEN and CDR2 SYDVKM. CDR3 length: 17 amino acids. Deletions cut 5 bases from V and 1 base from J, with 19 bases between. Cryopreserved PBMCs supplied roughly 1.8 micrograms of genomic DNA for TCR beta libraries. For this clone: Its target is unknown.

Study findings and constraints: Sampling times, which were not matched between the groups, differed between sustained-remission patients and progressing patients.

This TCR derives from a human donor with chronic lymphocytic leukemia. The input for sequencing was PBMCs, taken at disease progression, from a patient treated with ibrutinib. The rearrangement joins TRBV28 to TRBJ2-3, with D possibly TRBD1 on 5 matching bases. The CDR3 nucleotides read TGTGCCAGCAGTCCCCGACAGTGGAGCTGGGGCACAGATACGCAGTATTTT. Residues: CASSPRQWSWGTDTQYF.